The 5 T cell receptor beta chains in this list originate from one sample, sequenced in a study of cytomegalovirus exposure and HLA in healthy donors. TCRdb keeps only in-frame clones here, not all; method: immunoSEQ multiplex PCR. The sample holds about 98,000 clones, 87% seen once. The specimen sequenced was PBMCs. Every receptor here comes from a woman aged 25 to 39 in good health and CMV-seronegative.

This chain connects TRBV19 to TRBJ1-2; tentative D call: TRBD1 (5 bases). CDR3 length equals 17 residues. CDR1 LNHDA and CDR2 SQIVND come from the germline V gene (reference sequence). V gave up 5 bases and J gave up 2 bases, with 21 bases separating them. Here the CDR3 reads CASSGGPSEGGNYGYTF. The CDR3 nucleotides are TGTGCCAGTAGTGGGGGACCATCAGAAGGAGGGAACTATGGCTACACCTTC.

The CDR3, as DNA: TGCGCCAGCAGACCTCCTCGACAGGGGGGAATCGGGGAGCTGTTTTTT. The encoded protein is CASRPPRQGGIGELFF. The V and J genes are TRBV10-2 and TRBJ2-2; 9 bases match TRBD1. With 6 bases clipped from V and 7 bases from J, the junction kept 12 bases outside the gene matches. Germline CDR1 reads WSHSY; CDR2 reads SAAADI. This CDR3 has 16 residues.

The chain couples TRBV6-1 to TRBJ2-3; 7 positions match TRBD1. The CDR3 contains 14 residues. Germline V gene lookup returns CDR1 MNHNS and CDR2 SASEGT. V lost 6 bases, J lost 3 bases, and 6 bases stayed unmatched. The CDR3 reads CASRDRVGTDTQYF. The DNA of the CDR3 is TGTGCCAGCAGAGACAGGGTAGGAACAGATACGCAGTATTTT.

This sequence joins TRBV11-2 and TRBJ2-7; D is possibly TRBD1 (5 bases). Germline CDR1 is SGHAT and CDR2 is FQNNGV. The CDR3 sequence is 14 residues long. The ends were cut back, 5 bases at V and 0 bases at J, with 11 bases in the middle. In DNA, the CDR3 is TGTGCCAGCAGCGTGGACACGAGCTCCTACGAGCAGTACTTC. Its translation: CASSVDTSSYEQYF.

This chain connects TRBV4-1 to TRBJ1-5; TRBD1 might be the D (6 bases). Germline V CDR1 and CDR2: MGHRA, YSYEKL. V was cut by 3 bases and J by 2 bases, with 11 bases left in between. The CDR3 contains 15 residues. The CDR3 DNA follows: TGCGCCAGCAGCCACGCAGGGGTAGGCAATCAGCCCCAGCATTTT. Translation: CASSHAGVGNQPQHF.